This T cell receptor (beta chain) was recorded in a study of T cell repertoires in ileal Crohn's disease. Study summary: Thiopurines (around 11) or anti-TNF agents (roughly 17) were given postoperatively to about half. Each sample's TCRB immunosequencing used around 0.45 micrograms of biopsy DNA.

V lost 3 bases, J lost 6 bases, and 4 bases stayed unmatched. The CDR3 is 14 residues long. Germline CDR1 GTSNPN, CDR2 SVGIG (reference sequence). This clone has just a few counts. Time point of the sample: inflamed ileum from the surgical specimen. The protocol was immunoSEQ multiplex PCR, while the TCRdb copy is restricted to in-frame clones and leaves out a portion. The table lists some 3,500 clones, more than 80% of them singletons. The sequenced material came from ileal tissue. The receptor's source is an adult with Crohn's disease. The chain carries TRBV30 and TRBJ2-5, with 13 positions matching TRBD2. In DNA, the CDR3 is TGTGCCTGGAGACTAGCGGGAGGGCCGAAGACCCAGTACTTC. Amino acid sequence: CAWRLAGGPKTQYF. The complete variable domain, with remaining parts taken from reference TRBV30 and TRBJ2-5, reads SQTIHQWPATLVQPVGSPLSLECTVEGTSNPNLYWYRQAAGRGLQLLFYSVGIGQISSEVPQNLSASRPQDRQFILSSKKLLLSDSGFYLCAWRLAGGPKTQYFGPGTRLLVL.